The next 22 T cell receptor beta chains were all read from a single sample in a study of blood T cells in healthy people across ages. It was with a sample-barcoded 5' primer and a J-beta primer mix that a second PCR of about 6 to 12 cycles was run. A single record per CDR3 protein comes from TCRdb applying MiXCR to the 5' RACE reads. The table records 790,000 or so distinct CDR3 sequences, less than 60% of them present only once. What was sequenced was blood. The receptors were gathered from a man at least 80 years old in good health.

The rearrangement joins TRBV5-1 to TRBJ1-5; D is uncertain. The CDR3 spans 15 residues. Trimming cost V 0 bases and J 0 bases, with 7 bases left between them. Germline lookup yields CDR1 SGHRS and CDR2 YFSETQ. The CDR3 loop reads CASSLDSNSNQPQHF. The CDR3 region has the DNA TGCGCCAGCAGCTTGGACAGCAATAGCAATCAGCCCCAGCATTTT.

V usage is TRBV29-1 and J usage is TRBJ2-5; no clear D. The CDR3 has 12 residues. Germline V CDR1 and CDR2: SQVTM, ANQGSEA. V lost 4 bases, J lost 5 bases, and 11 bases lay in between. The CDR3 here is CSVVGSSETQYF. CDR3 DNA: TGCAGCGTTGTTGGCAGCTCGGAGACCCAGTACTTC.

The V gene is TRBV29-1, the J gene TRBJ2-3, with D maybe TRBD1 (6 bases). The CDR3 runs 14 residues. Looked up from germline, CDR1 is SQVTM and CDR2 is ANQGSEA. V was pared by 3 bases and J by 6 bases, with 16 bases between. The CDR3 spells CSVEGRGISDTQYF. CDR3 coding DNA: TGCAGCGTTGAGGGCAGGGGAATCTCGGATACGCAGTATTTT.

V and J are TRBV20-1 and TRBJ2-1, with 9 positions matching TRBD2. The CDR3 spans 17 residues. Trimming at V came to 1 base and at J to 4 bases, leaving 11 bases not matched to a gene. Germline-derived CDR1 and CDR2 are DFQATT and SNEGSKA (reference sequence). In nucleotides, the CDR3 is TGCAGTGCTAGAGTTCAAGGAGGGACTAGCAAGTACAATGAGCAGTTCTTC. Translated: CSARVQGGTSKYNEQFF.

Only one count was recorded for this clonotype. The V and J genes are TRBV5-1 and TRBJ2-4; no reliable D call. Trimming pared 1 base from V and 5 bases from J, leaving 7 bases between. The germline V gene has CDR1 SGHRS and CDR2 YFSETQ. This CDR3 has 13 residues. The CDR3 DNA follows: TGCGCCAGCAGCTTGAGCCCCGAAAACATTCAGTACTTC. Its protein product is CASSLSPENIQYF.

V is TRBV29-1 and J is TRBJ1-3, with D uncertain. V was cut by 5 bases and J by 2 bases, with 4 bases left in between. Germline-derived CDR1 and CDR2 are SQVTM and ANQGSEA. The CDR3 consists of 11 residues. CDR3 DNA: TGCAGCGTTCGGGCTGGAAACACCATATATTTT. As protein: CSVRAGNTIYF.

This clonotype was picked up many times. The chain uses TRBV7-3 and TRBJ2-7; 9 nucleotides line up with TRBD2. The germline gives CDR1 SGHTA, CDR2 FQGTGA. V was clipped by 0 bases and J by 6 bases; unmatched bases: 3. CDR3 length equals 14 residues. In DNA form, the CDR3 reads TGTGCCAGCAGCTTAACTAGCGGGAGTGGCGAGCAGTACTTC. Its translation: CASSLTSGSGEQYF. The whole variable domain, filled in from reference TRBV7-3 and TRBJ2-7, reads GAGVSQTPSNKVTEKGKYVELRCDPISGHTALYWYRQSLGQGPEFLIYFQGTGAADDSGLPNDRFFAVRPEGSVSTLKIQRTERGDSAVYLCASSLTSGSGEQYFGPGTRLTVT.

This chain joins TRBV4-2 and TRBJ2-1; D is unclear. The J call may be incorrect, as the DNA end agrees better with TRBJ2-7. CDR1 LGHNA and CDR2 YNFKEQ come from the germline V gene. The CDR3 runs to 15 residues. CDR3 amino acids: CASSQESSSYNEQYF. Here the CDR3 DNA reads TGTGCCAGCAGCCAAGAATCGAGCTCCTACAATGAGCAGTACTTC.

This chain joins TRBV7-2 and TRBJ2-7, with a possible D match to TRBD1 (6 bases). Germline lookup yields CDR1 SGHTA and CDR2 FQGNSA. The CDR3 covers 12 residues. Trimming took 1 base from V and 9 from J, leaving 10 bases between them. The CDR3, as DNA: TGTGCCAGCAGCTTAGACAGGGCGGGGCAGTACTTC. Translated, it gives CASSLDRAGQYF. Full variable domain (missing parts from reference TRBV7-2 and TRBJ2-7): GAGVSQSPSNKVTEKGKDVELRCDPISGHTALYWYRQSLGQGLEFLIYFQGNSAPDKSGLPSDRFSAERTGGSVSTLTIQRTQQEDSAVYLCASSLDRAGQYFGPGTRLTVT.

This clonotype has just one count. The genes are TRBV28 and TRBJ1-5; D unresolved. CDR3 length: 14 residues. Germline V gene lookup returns CDR1 MDHEN and CDR2 SYDVKM. V was pared by 4 bases and J by 0 bases, with 7 bases between. CDR3: CASSYLNSNQPQHF. The DNA of the CDR3 is TGTGCCAGCAGTTACCTCAATAGCAATCAGCCCCAGCATTTT.

This clonotype has a handful of counts. The CDR3 DNA reads as TGCGCCAGCAGCTTGGCGGCGGGGAACACTGAAGCTTTCTTT. Amino acids: CASSLAAGNTEAFF. The V and J genes are TRBV5-1 and TRBJ1-1, with D hard to call. The CDR3 totals 14 residues. The V and J ends lost 0 bases and 1 base respectively, with 7 bases between them. The germline CDR1 and CDR2 sequences are SGHRS and YFSETQ.

Regarding this clonotype: It may be a read error: a sequence one base away is much more abundant. DNA of the CDR3: TGTGCCAGCAGCTTAGGGCTAGTGGCTCACAATGAGCAGTTCTTC. Translation: CASSLGLVAHNEQFF. The J gene is TRBJ2-1, the V gene TRBV7-3; no firm D call. V gave up 2 bases and J gave up 5 bases, with 13 bases separating them. Germline V gene lookup returns CDR1 SGHTA and CDR2 FQGTGA. This CDR3 has 15 residues.

The J gene is TRBJ2-5, the V gene TRBV7-3, with 8 positions matching TRBD2. The germline gives CDR1 SGHTA, CDR2 FQGTGA. V was clipped by 5 bases and J by 11 bases; unmatched bases: 16. The CDR3 spans 15 residues. The CDR3 nucleotides are TGTGCCAGCAGCCAGAGACGGGGACTAGGGGCTGAGCAGTACTTC. Protein sequence: CASSQRRGLGAEQYF.

V usage is TRBV9 and J usage is TRBJ2-3, with D perhaps TRBD2 (6 bases). CDR3 size: 15 residues. Germline V gene data show CDR1 as SGDLS and CDR2 as YYNGEE. Trimming removed 2 bases from V and 0 bases from J, with 10 bases in between. CDR3 region: CASSVSGPSTDTQYF. In DNA, the CDR3 is TGTGCCAGCAGCGTTAGCGGACCTAGCACAGATACGCAGTATTTT.

There are many counts of this clonotype. This chain links TRBV12-3 or TRBV12-4 with TRBJ2-1, with D possibly TRBD2 on 6 matching bases. The CDR3 is 14 residues long. Between the trimmed V and J ends, which lost 5 bases and 5 bases, there was a span of 13 bases. The CDR3 reads CASSLGGNNNEQFF. CDR3 sequence (DNA): TGTGCCAGCAGTCTGGGCGGGAACAACAATGAGCAGTTCTTC.

In its sample, this clonotype was seen a few times. The chain combines TRBV20-1 with TRBJ2-3, with D possibly matching TRBD2 (6 bases). The CDR3 has 15 residues. Per the germline V gene, CDR1 is DFQATT and CDR2 is SNEGSKA (reference sequence). V lost 0 bases, J lost 1 base, and 11 bases lay in between. CDR3 DNA: TGCAGTGCTAGAGATCCCATAGCGGGCACAGATACGCAGTATTTT. Translating gives CSARDPIAGTDTQYF.

This clonotype has only one observation. This sequence joins TRBV5-5 and TRBJ1-2; D gene unclear. This CDR3 has 15 residues. V lost 0 bases and J lost 0, with 9 bases in between. Germline V gene data show CDR1 as SGHKS and CDR2 as YYEKEE (reference sequence). CDR3 DNA: TGTGCCAGCAGCTTGGGCCGGGCAGCTAACTATGGCTACACCTTC. Translated: CASSLGRAANYGYTF.

The chain couples TRBV5-5 to TRBJ2-4, with TRBD2 matching over 7 bases. J was trimmed by 13 bases and V by 2 bases; bases with no gene match: 15. Germline loops: CDR1 SGHKS, CDR2 YYEKEE (reference sequence). The CDR3 is made up of 15 amino acids. The DNA for the CDR3 is TGTGCCAGCAGCTTCGTTCGCGGGGGTGCGGGAGAGCAGTACTTC. Translation gives CASSFVRGGAGEQYF.

The chain joins TRBV21-1 to TRBJ1-4. TRBV21-1 represents a pseudogene. CDR3 length equals 17 residues. In nucleotides, the CDR3 is TGTGCCAGCAGCAAAGAGCGTGAGAGGGCGTCTAATGAAAAACTGTTTTTT. As protein: CASSKERERASNEKLFF.

The chain combines TRBV29-1 with TRBJ1-4; D gene uncertain. Germline loops: CDR1 SQVTM, CDR2 ANQGSEA. The V end lost 7 bases, the J end lost 6 bases, and 12 bases lay between the germline ends. This CDR3 is 12 amino acids long. The CDR3 loop reads CSADDGYEKLFF. Written as DNA, the CDR3 is TGCAGCGCCGATGATGGGTATGAAAAACTGTTTTTT.

Note on this clonotype: One end of the junction fails to match germline, which may point to a read error. V usage is TRBV12-3 or TRBV12-4 and J usage is TRBJ2-3; D unclear. The CDR3 runs to 13 residues. The CDR3 loop is CASSLVGTDTEYF. In nucleotides, the CDR3 is TGTGCCAGCAGTTTAGTGGGAACAGATACGGAGTATTTT.

The chain carries TRBV7-9 and TRBJ1-6, with D possibly matching TRBD1 (5 bases). This CDR3 is 15 amino acids long. CDR1 SEHNR and CDR2 FQNEAQ come from the germline V gene (reference sequence). The ends were cut back, 7 bases at V and 3 bases at J, with 13 bases in the middle. The CDR3: CASTTGGYYNSPLHF. The CDR3 bases are TGTGCCAGCACCACGGGGGGGTACTATAATTCACCCCTCCACTTT.